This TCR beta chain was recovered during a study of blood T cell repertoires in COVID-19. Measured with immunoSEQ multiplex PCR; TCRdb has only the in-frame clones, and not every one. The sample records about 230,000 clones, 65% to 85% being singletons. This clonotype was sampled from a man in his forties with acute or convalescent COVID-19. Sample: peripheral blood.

The CDR3 is CASSLAGNPYNEQFF. The CDR3 bases are TGTGCCAGCAGCTTAGCGGGAAATCCCTACAATGAGCAGTTCTTC. The chain combines TRBV5-6 with TRBJ2-1, with TRBD2 identical over 7 bases. V lost 2 bases and J lost 2; bases outside the gene matches: 4. Germline values: CDR1 SGHDT, CDR2 YYEEEE. The CDR3 is 15 amino acids.